These 10 T cell receptor beta chains were all obtained from the same sample, sequenced in a study of vaccination and CD4 T cells after COVID-19. CD4+ T cells that had been cultured provided DNA sequenced with the Oncomine TCR Beta short-read assay. TCRdb processed the PCR reads anew with MiXCR; each CDR3 protein has one entry. This table holds 12,000 or so distinct CDR3 sequences, roughly 26% found once. Their specific antigens are unknown. Specified treatment: approximately 10-day PBMC culture with coronavirus spike peptide pools or control peptides (ViraFEST assay). The sample here was CD4+ T cells from blood, cultured in vitro, taken before SARS-CoV-2 vaccination. The receptors derive from a human donor who received a COVID-19 vaccine.

The V call is TRBV20-1, the J call TRBJ2-2; D remains ambiguous. Trimming removed 1 base from V and 1 base from J, with 7 bases in between. This CDR3 is 14 amino acids long. Germline CDR1 DFQATT, CDR2 SNEGSKA (reference sequence). The CDR3 DNA sequence: TGCAGTGCTAGAGTCCCAGGGAACACCGGGGAGCTGTTTTTT. This codes for CSARVPGNTGELFF.

This clonotype occurred a few times. The V and J genes are TRBV7-2 and TRBJ2-5, with D perhaps matching TRBD1 (6 bases). The CDR3 has 14 residues. V was cut by 3 bases and J by 5 bases, with 13 bases left in between. Looked up from germline, CDR1 is SGHTA and CDR2 is FQGNSA. The CDR3 reads CASSLAGGGETQYF. The CDR3 DNA is TGTGCCAGCAGCTTGGCTGGGGGCGGTGAGACCCAGTACTTC.

V is TRBV15 and J is TRBJ2-5, with 8 bases aligning to TRBD1. V lost 0 bases to trimming and J lost 1 base; unmatched junction nucleotides: 4. CDR1 LNHNV and CDR2 YYDKDF come from the germline V gene (reference sequence). This CDR3 has 16 residues. The CDR3 sequence: CATSRETGESQETQYF. DNA for the CDR3: TGTGCCACCAGCAGAGAGACAGGGGAGTCCCAAGAGACCCAGTACTTC.

This clonotype was seen only a few times. The chain uses TRBV2 and TRBJ1-6, with a possible D match to TRBD1 (5 bases). Germline V gene data show CDR1 as SNHLY and CDR2 as FYNNEI. Trimming stripped 2 bases from V and 9 bases from J, with 17 bases between. The CDR3 length is 16 residues. The CDR3 DNA reads TGTGCCAGCAGTGAACTGGCCAGGGTCCGTTTTTCACCCCTCCACTTT. Translated: CASSELARVRFSPLHF.

The genes are TRBV10-3 and TRBJ2-5; 8 bases are a match to TRBD2. The V gene end was trimmed by 4 bases and the J gene end by 5 bases; junction bases not matched to a gene: 18. Looked up from germline, CDR1 is ENHRY and CDR2 is SYGVKD. CDR3 length: 18 amino acids. CDR3 region: CAISASLGNGGAGETQYF. The DNA for the CDR3 is TGTGCCATCAGTGCCTCCTTGGGAAACGGGGGGGCCGGGGAGACCCAGTACTTC.

This clonotype occurred a few times. The chain employs TRBV21-1 and TRBJ2-3; the DNA was not compared with TRBD1, the D call given in the table. TRBV21-1 is labeled a pseudogene. CDR3 length: 15 residues. The CDR3 DNA reads as TGTGCCAGCAGCAACCGGGACAGGGTCACAGATACGCAGTATTTT. Its translation is CASSNRDRVTDTQYF.

This clonotype showed up just a few times. This sequence joins TRBV21-1 and TRBJ2-1. TRBV21-1 is an annotated pseudogene. This CDR3 region has 12 residues. The CDR3 bases are TGTGCCAGCTGGTCCAGGAACAATGAGCAGTTCTTC. Protein product: CASWSRNNEQFF.

The chain couples TRBV27 to TRBJ1-4; no clear D. Between the trimmed V and J ends, which lost 0 bases and 8 bases, there was a span of 19 bases. The CDR3 is made up of 17 amino acids. Germline V gene sequence: CDR1 MNHEY, CDR2 SMNVEV (reference sequence). The CDR3 protein is CASSLSPGPNVWEKLFF. In DNA form, the CDR3 reads TGTGCCAGCAGTTTATCCCCGGGCCCAAATGTTTGGGAAAAACTGTTTTTT. The entire variable domain, with the rest obtained from reference TRBV27 and TRBJ1-4, is as follows: EAQVTQNPRYLITVTGKKLTVTCSQNMNHEYMSWYRQDPGLGLRQIYYSMNVEVTDKGDVPEGYKVSRKEKRNFPLILESPSPNQTSLYFCASSLSPGPNVWEKLFFGSGTQLSVL.

A remark on this clonotype: At one end, the junction sequence differs from germline, possibly due to a read error. The chain recombines TRBV11-3 with TRBJ2-3; D is unresolved. Per germline, CDR1 SGHNT and CDR2 YENEEA. The CDR3 contains 16 residues. CDR3 nucleotide sequence: TGTGCCGGCAGTGTCAGTCTAGTGCTTAGCACAGATACGCAGTATTTT. This translates into CAGSVSLVLSTDTQYF.

This clonotype was observed a handful of times. The rearrangement links TRBV7-2 to TRBJ2-6; D gene ambiguous. Trimming took off 4 bases at V and 0 bases at J, with 7 bases between the two ends. This CDR3 has 15 residues. Germline lookup yields CDR1 SGHTA and CDR2 FQGNSA. The DNA for the CDR3 is TGTGCCAGCAGCTCTTGGAGCTCTGGGGCCAACGTCCTGACTTTC. Translated, it gives CASSSWSSGANVLTF.